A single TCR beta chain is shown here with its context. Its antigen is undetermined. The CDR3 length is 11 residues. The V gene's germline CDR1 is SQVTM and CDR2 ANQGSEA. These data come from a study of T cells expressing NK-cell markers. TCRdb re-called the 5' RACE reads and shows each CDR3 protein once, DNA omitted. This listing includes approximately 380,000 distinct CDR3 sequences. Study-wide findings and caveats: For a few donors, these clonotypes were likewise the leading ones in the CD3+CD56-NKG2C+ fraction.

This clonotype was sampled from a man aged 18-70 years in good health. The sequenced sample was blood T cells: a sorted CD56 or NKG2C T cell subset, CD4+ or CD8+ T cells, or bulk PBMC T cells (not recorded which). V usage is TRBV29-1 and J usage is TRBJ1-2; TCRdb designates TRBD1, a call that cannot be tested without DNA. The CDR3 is CSVGTAQGYTF.